This is a list of T cell receptor beta chains from one sample in a study of T cell repertoires in cytomegalovirus infection. No antigen is known for these receptors. TCRdb reprocessed the reads with MiXCR, giving one entry per CDR3 protein. The sample has more than 300,000 distinct CDR3 sequences, roughly 34% seen once. Sample: cultured PBMCs, taken from culture after CMV antigen stimulation. These receptor sequences come from a human donor in good health (CMV status not recorded). Some clones in this sample may be carry-over from other donors' samples. CDR3s include the opening cysteine and the closing phenylalanine or tryptophan. A D gene is named only where the DNA matches it firmly. Only some rows state a clone size, as once, few, many or a class for expanded clones.

clone_size: many; j_call: TRBJ2-5; d_call: -; cdr3_length: 15; v_call: TRBV6-2/TRBV6-3; cdr3_aa: CASSYSRFARETQYF; cdr3_nt: TGTGCCAGCAGTTACTCGAGATTTGCGCGTGAGACCCAGTACTTC
clone_size: -; j_call: TRBJ2-4; d_call: TRBD2; cdr3_length: 18; v_call: TRBV3-1; cdr3_aa: CASSQGLAGEVAKNIQYF; cdr3_nt: TGTGCCAGCAGCCAAGGACTAGCGGGAGAGGTGGCCAAAAACATTCAGTACTTC
clone_size: few; j_call: TRBJ1-1; d_call: -; cdr3_length: 13; v_call: TRBV12-3/TRBV12-4; cdr3_aa: CASRAELGTEAFF; cdr3_nt: TGTGCCAGCAGGGCAGAACTCGGGACTGAAGCTTTCTTT
clone_size: -; j_call: TRBJ2-1; d_call: -; cdr3_length: 16; v_call: TRBV9; cdr3_aa: CASSAGPPAQHNEQFF; cdr3_nt: TGTGCCAGCAGCGCCGGCCCCCCAGCCCAGCACAATGAGCAGTTCTTC
clone_size: -; j_call: TRBJ2-3; d_call: TRBD2; cdr3_length: 17; v_call: TRBV7-2; cdr3_aa: CASSLETLAGRTDTQYF; cdr3_nt: TGTGCCAGCAGCTTAGAAACCCTAGCGGGGCGCACAGATACGCAGTATTTT
clone_size: few; j_call: TRBJ2-6; d_call: -; cdr3_length: 15; v_call: TRBV19; cdr3_aa: CASSERDSGANVLTF; cdr3_nt: TGTGCCAGTAGCGAAAGGGACTCTGGGGCCAACGTCCTGACTTTC
clone_size: few; j_call: TRBJ2-1; d_call: -; cdr3_length: 16; v_call: TRBV19; cdr3_aa: CASSIGRESSYNEQFF; cdr3_nt: TGTGCCAGTAGTATTGGCCGGGAGAGCTCCTACAATGAGCAGTTCTTC
clone_size: -; j_call: TRBJ1-2; d_call: -; cdr3_length: 12; v_call: TRBV20-1; cdr3_aa: CSAQTADYGYTF; cdr3_nt: TGCAGTGCTCAGACGGCTGACTATGGCTACACCTTC
clone_size: -; j_call: TRBJ1-2; d_call: TRBD1; cdr3_length: 14; v_call: TRBV5-3; cdr3_aa: CASSQPGQLGGYTF; cdr3_nt: TGTGCCAGCAGCCAACCGGGACAGTTGGGAGGCTACACCTTC
clone_size: -; j_call: TRBJ2-3; d_call: -; cdr3_length: 14; v_call: TRBV5-5; cdr3_aa: CASSWVPSTDTQYF; cdr3_nt: TGTGCCAGCAGCTGGGTCCCTAGCACAGATACGCAGTATTTT
clone_size: -; j_call: TRBJ2-1; d_call: TRBD2; cdr3_length: 15; v_call: TRBV20-1; cdr3_aa: CSATTGTSEYNEQFF; cdr3_nt: TGCAGTGCTACGACCGGGACTAGCGAGTACAATGAGCAGTTCTTC
clone_size: -; j_call: TRBJ2-1; d_call: TRBD2; cdr3_length: 14; v_call: TRBV19; cdr3_aa: CASSQSGREWEQFF; cdr3_nt: TGTGCCAGTAGTCAGAGCGGGAGAGAATGGGAGCAGTTCTTC
clone_size: -; j_call: TRBJ2-3; d_call: -; cdr3_length: 16; v_call: TRBV7-2; cdr3_aa: CASSLLGGGHPDTQYF; cdr3_nt: TGTGCCAGCAGCCTCTTAGGAGGGGGACATCCAGATACGCAGTATTTT
clone_size: few; j_call: TRBJ2-1; d_call: -; cdr3_length: 15; v_call: TRBV7-2; cdr3_aa: CASSPRGGLYNEQFF; cdr3_nt: TGTGCCAGCAGCCCCCGAGGGGGACTTTACAATGAGCAGTTCTTC
clone_size: few; j_call: TRBJ2-1; d_call: -; cdr3_length: 13; v_call: TRBV20-1; cdr3_aa: CSARQIFENEQFF; cdr3_nt: TGCAGTGCTAGACAGATCTTTGAAAATGAGCAGTTCTTC
clone_size: -; j_call: TRBJ1-5; d_call: -; cdr3_length: 17; v_call: TRBV19; cdr3_aa: CASRSTDRMDSNQPQHF; cdr3_nt: TGTGCCAGTAGATCTACGGACAGAATGGATAGCAATCAGCCCCAGCATTTT
clone_size: few; j_call: TRBJ2-5; d_call: -; cdr3_length: 14; v_call: TRBV28; cdr3_aa: CATVMGGLKETQYF; cdr3_nt: TGTGCCACCGTAATGGGGGGATTAAAAGAGACCCAGTACTTC
clone_size: -; j_call: TRBJ1-1; d_call: -; cdr3_length: 13; v_call: TRBV2; cdr3_aa: CASRTIVNTKAFF; cdr3_nt: TGTGCCAGCAGGACAATTGTGAACACTAAAGCTTTCTTT
clone_size: few; j_call: TRBJ2-2; d_call: TRBD1; cdr3_length: 13; v_call: TRBV28; cdr3_aa: CASHQGVTGELFF; cdr3_nt: TGTGCCAGCCATCAGGGGGTCACCGGGGAGCTGTTTTTT
clone_size: -; j_call: TRBJ1-3; d_call: -; cdr3_length: 14; v_call: TRBV7-3; cdr3_aa: CAGAGPRAGNTIYF; cdr3_nt: TGTGCCGGGGCGGGCCCGAGGGCTGGAAACACCATATATTTT
clone_size: -; j_call: TRBJ2-1; d_call: -; cdr3_length: 13; v_call: TRBV10-3; cdr3_aa: CAISESKTWEQFF; cdr3_nt: TGTGCCATCAGTGAGTCCAAGACTTGGGAGCAGTTCTTC
clone_size: -; j_call: TRBJ2-1; d_call: -; cdr3_length: 14; v_call: TRBV4-1; cdr3_aa: CASSQTPPPQEQFF; cdr3_nt: TGCGCCAGCAGCCAAACCCCCCCACCCCAGGAGCAGTTCTTC
clone_size: -; j_call: TRBJ2-5; d_call: -; cdr3_length: 15; v_call: TRBV4-1; cdr3_aa: CASSQRGGREETQYF; cdr3_nt: TGCGCCAGCAGCCAGCGGGGTGGCAGGGAAGAGACCCAGTACTTC
clone_size: -; j_call: TRBJ2-1; d_call: -; cdr3_length: 11; v_call: TRBV24-1; cdr3_aa: CATSEYNEQFF; cdr3_nt: TGTGCCACCAGTGAATATAATGAGCAGTTCTTC